These T cell receptor beta chains were read from a single sample in a study of glioma-infiltrating T cells. TCRdb passed the multiplex PCR reads through MiXCR, listing each CDR3 protein once. The repertoire has fewer than 500,000 distinct CDR3 sequences, about 40% of them found once; the top ten carry around 12%. The specimen sequenced was glioma tissue, nonneoplastic brain tissue, or PBMCs (not recorded which). The receptor set was obtained from a human donor with low-grade glioma or glioblastoma, undergoing nonglioma brain surgery, or in good health (not recorded which). Both conserved end residues are part of each CDR3. The D gene is left open where the match is weak. Part of the rows lack a size; the others show once, few, many or a class for expanded clones.

clone_size j_call d_call v_call cdr3_length cdr3_nt cdr3_aa
NA TRBJ2-7 TRBD1 TRBV5-1 16 TGCGCCAGCAGCCCACCGTCTGTCGGGACAGGGTACGAGCAGTACTTC CASSPPSVGTGYEQYF
few TRBJ2-1 NA TRBV28 14 TGTGCCAGCAGTTTATACCAGGGTTACAATGAGCAGTTCTTC CASSLYQGYNEQFF
NA TRBJ2-3 TRBD2 TRBV7-2 15 TGTGCCAGCAGACCGGGACTAGCGGAGACAGATACGCAGTATTTT CASRPGLAETDTQYF
NA TRBJ1-5 NA TRBV2 12 TGTGCCAGCAGTACAACGGTTCAGCCCCAGCATTTT CASSTTVQPQHF
NA TRBJ1-2 TRBD1 TRBV20-1 15 TGCAGTGCTAGAGGGACAGGAGATACTAACTATGGCTACACCTTC CSARGTGDTNYGYTF
many TRBJ2-5 NA TRBV4-3 14 TGCGCCAGCAGCCAAGAGCTCTTCCAAGAGACCCAGTACTTC CASSQELFQETQYF
NA TRBJ2-2 TRBD2 TRBV6-2/TRBV6-3 15 TGTGCCAGCAGTTACAGCGGGGCGGGCACCGGGGAGCTGTTTTTT CASSYSGAGTGELFF
once TRBJ2-1 NA TRBV6-6 14 TGTGCCAGCAGTTACTCCGCGGAGTACAATGAGCAGTTCTTC CASSYSAEYNEQFF
NA TRBJ2-1 TRBD2 TRBV5-4 16 TGTGCCAGCAGCTTGGGGGAGCGGGAGTGGTACAATGAGCAGTTCTTC CASSLGEREWYNEQFF
NA TRBJ2-7 NA TRBV10-3 14 TGTGCCATCAGGAATCGGGCGCGTGCCTACGAGCAGTACTTC CAIRNRARAYEQYF
few TRBJ2-5 NA TRBV5-4 15 TGTGCCAGCAGCTTGGCTTCGGGACCAAAAGAGACCCAGTACTTC CASSLASGPKETQYF